One and the same sample provided the 9 T cell receptor beta chains below, sequenced in a study of OX40 agonist ivuxolimab in advanced cancers. Sequencing used immunoSEQ multiplex PCR; TCRdb keeps in-frame clones, though not all of them. The sample carries 65,000 to 85,000 clones, approximately 94% recorded once. This material consisted of CD4+ or CD8+ T cells sorted from blood, taken in a trial of the OX40 agonist ivuxolimab. The receptors were gathered from an adult with an advanced solid tumor such as melanoma, head and neck, liver or kidney cancer.

The chain uses TRBV11-2 and TRBJ2-1, with 11 bases lining up with TRBD1. V was clipped by 8 bases and J by 6 bases; unmatched bases: 6. This CDR3 has 14 residues. Looked up from germline, CDR1 is SGHAT and CDR2 is FQNNGV. CDR3 amino acids: CASYTGTGGNEQFF. In DNA form, the CDR3 reads TGTGCCAGCTACACCGGGACAGGGGGCAATGAGCAGTTCTTC.

The rearrangement joins TRBV5-1 to TRBJ2-2, with 8 bases fitting TRBD1. Germline CDR1 and CDR2: SGHRS and YFSETQ. This CDR3 is built from 12 residues. V dropped 5 bases and J dropped 7; count of bases not matched to a gene: 1. CDR3 sequence: CASRQGVGELFF. In DNA form, the CDR3 reads TGCGCCAGCAGACAGGGGGTCGGGGAGCTGTTTTTT. The variable domain in full, completed from reference TRBV5-1 and TRBJ2-2, reads KAGVTQTPRYLIKTRGQQVTLSCSPISGHRSVSWYQQTPGQGLQFLFEYFSETQRNKGNFPGRFSGRQFSNSRSEMNVSTLELGDSALYLCASRQGVGELFFGEGSRLTVL.

The V call is TRBV28, the J call TRBJ1-1; tentative D call: TRBD1 (6 bases). CDR3 length: 16 residues. V was cut by 6 bases and J by 1 base, with 18 bases left in between. Germline-derived CDR1 and CDR2 are MDHEN and SYDVKM. The CDR3 protein is CASRPLPGAGNTEAFF. The CDR3 DNA sequence: TGTGCCAGCAGGCCTCTCCCGGGGGCGGGGAACACTGAAGCTTTCTTT.

The rearrangement links TRBV5-4 to TRBJ2-1, with TRBD1 identical over 7 bases. Trimming at V came to 5 bases and at J to 9 bases, leaving 2 bases not matched to a gene. CDR1 is SGHNT, CDR2 YYREEE, per germline (reference sequence). The CDR3 loop spans 11 amino acids. CDR3 sequence reads: CASRKGAEQFF. The CDR3 DNA is TGTGCCAGCAGGAAGGGGGCTGAGCAGTTCTTC.

The V and J genes are TRBV11-3 and TRBJ2-7; 10 nucleotides agree with TRBD2. Germline lookup yields CDR1 SGHNT and CDR2 YENEEA. The CDR3 sequence is 18 residues long. V trimming: 5 bases; J trimming: 3 bases; junction bases outside the gene matches: 16. The CDR3 loop is CASSQVSRLAGDFYEQYF. CDR3 bases: TGTGCCAGCAGCCAAGTGAGCCGTCTAGCGGGAGACTTCTACGAGCAGTACTTC.

The CDR3 DNA is TGTGCCAGCAGCCCCCGGGAAAACAATGAGCAGTTCTTC. Its translation: CASSPRENNEQFF. The chain carries TRBV7-9 and TRBJ2-1, with D perhaps matching TRBD2 (5 bases). Germline values: CDR1 SEHNR, CDR2 FQNEAQ (reference sequence). V gave up 5 bases and J gave up 5 bases, with 10 bases separating them. This CDR3 has 13 residues. The full variable domain, in which reference TRBV7-9 and TRBJ2-1 provide the parts outside the CDR3, is DTGVSQNPRHKITKRGQNVTFRCDPISEHNRLYWYRQTLGQGPEFLTYFQNEAQLEKSRLLSDRFSAERPKGSFSTLEIQRTEQGDSAMYLCASSPRENNEQFFGPGTRLTVL.

V is TRBV7-9 and J is TRBJ2-7, with a possible D match to TRBD1 (6 bases). The CDR3 has 16 residues. Germline V gene lookup returns CDR1 SEHNR and CDR2 FQNEAQ (reference sequence). Trimming cost V 4 bases and J 3 bases, with 19 bases left between them. This chain's CDR3 is CASSSRTDFYLYEQYF. The CDR3 DNA is TGTGCCAGCAGCTCGCGGACAGACTTCTATCTCTACGAGCAGTACTTC.

This clone was found once. The chain joins TRBV29-1 to TRBJ1-2, with D uncertain. Germline assignment: CDR1 SQVTM and CDR2 ANQGSEA. The CDR3 has 14 amino acids. V lost 1 base to trimming and J lost 3 bases, with 12 bases between them. CDR3 DNA sequence: TGCAGCGTTGAAGTCCCGAATATGCACTATGGCTACACCTTC. Translated, it gives CSVEVPNMHYGYTF.

The CDR3 nucleotides are TGCGCCAGCAGCCAGGCCCAACCAGGGACTCTACCTCCAGATACGCAGTATTTT. It codes for CASSQAQPGTLPPDTQYF. The chain combines TRBV4-3 with TRBJ2-3; D is perhaps TRBD2 (6 bases). V shed 3 bases and J shed 4 bases, with 23 bases lying between them. The CDR3 contains 18 residues. CDR1 and CDR2 (germline): LGHNA, YSLEER.